Listed here are 11 T cell receptor beta chains from one sample, sequenced in a study of blood T cells in healthy people across ages. PCR was performed a second time for about 6 to 11 cycles using a sample-barcoded 5' primer and a J-beta primer mix. TCRdb used MiXCR to reprocess the 5' RACE reads, holding one entry per CDR3 protein. This table has fewer than 2,000,000 distinct CDR3 sequences, roughly a third appearing once. Material: blood. These receptors were collected from a woman in her thirties in good health.

V usage is TRBV5-6 and J usage is TRBJ2-7, with 9 bases matching TRBD1. Germline V gives CDR1 SGHDT, CDR2 YYEEEE. The ends lost 5 bases at V and 6 bases at J; junction bases unmatched: 15. The CDR3 is made up of 16 amino acids. CDR3: CASSQEPGQGLREQYF. CDR3 DNA: TGTGCCAGCAGTCAGGAACCGGGACAGGGTCTCCGCGAGCAGTACTTC. The variable domain in full, with the rest retrieved from reference TRBV5-6 and TRBJ2-7, is DAGVTQSPTHLIKTRGQQVTLRCSPKSGHDTVSWYQQALGQGPQFIFQYYEEEERQRGNFPDRFSGHQFPNYSSELNVNALLLGDSALYLCASSQEPGQGLREQYFGPGTRLTVT.

This clonotype was counted many times. V and J are TRBV7-2 and TRBJ1-2; D uncertain. Trimming took 5 bases from V and 8 from J, leaving 15 bases between them. The CDR3 has 13 residues. Germline CDR1 reads SGHTA; CDR2 reads FQGNSA. The DNA for the CDR3 is TGTGCCAGCAGCCCCGCAGGTAGTAGGGGCTACACCTTC. This codes for CASSPAGSRGYTF. Filled out from reference TRBV7-2 and TRBJ1-2, the complete variable domain reads GAGVSQSPSNKVTEKGKDVELRCDPISGHTALYWYRQSLGQGLEFLIYFQGNSAPDKSGLPSDRFSAERTGGSVSTLTIQRTQQEDSAVYLCASSPAGSRGYTFGSGTRLTVV.

The chain carries TRBV6-2 or TRBV6-3 and TRBJ2-3, with D possibly being TRBD2 (6 bases). Deletions cut 2 bases from V and 5 bases from J, with 14 bases between. Per the germline V gene, CDR1 is MNHEY and CDR2 is SVGEGT. The CDR3 consists of 15 residues. DNA of the CDR3: TGTGCCAGCAGTTACCTTGCGGGAAGGGTAGATACGCAGTATTTT. Translating gives CASSYLAGRVDTQYF.

Comment on this clonotype: A much larger clone is a single base away; this may be a read error. This rearrangement joins TRBV6-1 to TRBJ2-7; D remains ambiguous. V dropped 10 bases and J dropped 2 bases, with 18 bases sitting between them. This CDR3 region has 14 residues. Germline V gene data show CDR1 as MNHNS and CDR2 as SASEGT. CDR3 nucleotide sequence: TGTGCCACCACGTACTTAGAAACCCCCTACGAGCAGTACTTC. Translating gives CATTYLETPYEQYF.

The chain uses TRBV7-2 and TRBJ1-5; D is ambiguous. V lost 5 bases and J 7 bases, leaving 12 bases between the germline ends. The CDR3 spans 13 residues. Germline CDR1 and CDR2: SGHTA and FQGNSA. CDR3 nucleotides: TGTGCCAGCAGCCCAGAGTGGTGGCAGCCCCAGCATTTT. This sequence encodes CASSPEWWQPQHF.

The chain links TRBV2 to TRBJ2-2; D call uncertain. V lost 8 bases and J 5 bases, leaving 6 bases between the germline ends. Germline lookup yields CDR1 SNHLY and CDR2 FYNNEI. The CDR3 covers 11 residues. The CDR3 protein is CASHRTGELFF. The CDR3 coding sequence is TGTGCCAGCCACCGAACCGGGGAGCTGTTTTTT.

The V gene is TRBV15, the J gene TRBJ1-4; D unresolved. The CDR3 has 17 residues. Germline-derived CDR1 and CDR2 are LNHNV and YYDKDF (reference sequence). The V and J ends lost 9 bases and 0 bases respectively, with 20 bases between them. This CDR3 is CATVSQDPPTTNEKLFF. In DNA, the CDR3 is TGTGCCACAGTCTCCCAGGACCCCCCTACAACTAATGAAAAACTGTTTTTT. The full variable domain, completed using reference TRBV15 and TRBJ1-4, is DAMVIQNPRYQVTQFGKPVTLSCSQTLNHNVMYWYQQKSSQAPKLLFHYYDKDFNNEADTPDNFQSRRPNTSFCFLDIRSPGLGDTAMYLCATVSQDPPTTNEKLFFGSGTQLSVL.

V is TRBV6-2 or TRBV6-3 and J is TRBJ2-7; 9 nucleotides agree with TRBD2. The germline gives CDR1 MNHEY, CDR2 SVGEGT. The V gene end was trimmed by 0 bases and the J gene end by 3 bases; junction bases not matched to a gene: 12. This CDR3 has 18 amino acids. CDR3 coding DNA: TGTGCCAGCAGTTACTCGTACTTAGCGGGAGAAAACTACTACGAGCAGTACTTC. It specifies CASSYSYLAGENYYEQYF.

The rearrangement links TRBV20-1 to TRBJ1-1; D ambiguous. CDR1 and CDR2 (germline): DFQATT, SNEGSKA (reference sequence). The CDR3 is made up of 16 amino acids. The V and J ends lost 5 bases and 0 bases respectively, with 19 bases between them. CDR3 sequence: CSASAPGRHMNTEAFF. The CDR3 nucleotides read TGCAGTGCTTCTGCCCCAGGTCGGCACATGAACACTGAAGCTTTCTTT.

V is TRBV20-1 and J is TRBJ1-2; tentatively, D is TRBD1 (5 bases). V gave up 3 bases and J gave up 4 bases, with 9 bases separating them. In germline, CDR1 is DFQATT, CDR2 SNEGSKA (reference sequence). The CDR3 is made up of 12 amino acids. CDR3 loop: CSARGLGYGYTF. Written as DNA, the CDR3 is TGCAGTGCTAGGGGGCTCGGCTATGGCTACACCTTC.

The genes are TRBV20-1 and TRBJ2-3; D perhaps matches TRBD1 (5 bases). V gave up 0 bases and J gave up 0 bases, with 13 bases separating them. The length of the CDR3 is 16 residues. CDR1 and CDR2 from the germline V gene are DFQATT and SNEGSKA (reference sequence). The CDR3 sequence is CSARDRGGTSTDTQYF. DNA of the CDR3: TGCAGTGCTAGAGATAGGGGCGGAACTAGCACAGATACGCAGTATTTT.